These 3 T cell receptor beta chains originate from one sample sequenced in a study of T-cell reconstitution after alpha-beta-depleted transplantation in children. The TCRbeta library incorporated unique molecular identifiers. TCRdb called the PCR reads again in MiXCR, with one record for every CDR3 protein. The table records about 980,000 distinct CDR3 sequences, about 26% of them present only once. The material was PBMCs, mostly from graft donor cells, obtained 360 days after TCRalphabeta/CD19-depleted stem cell transplant. These receptors all come from a boy under two years old who had a stem cell transplant for SCID, so the T cells may come from the graft donor.

The J gene is TRBJ2-1, the V gene TRBV20-1, with D perhaps TRBD1 (6 bases). Looked up from germline, CDR1 is DFQATT and CDR2 is SNEGSKA (reference sequence). Trimming removed 6 bases at V and 7 bases at J, with 16 bases between. The CDR3 spans 13 residues. CDR3 bases: TGCAGTGCCCCGGGACAAAATTTTAATGAGCAGTTCTTC. It specifies CSAPGQNFNEQFF.

This clonotype has just a few counts. The chain combines TRBV29-1 with TRBJ1-1; TRBD1 agrees at 9 bases. CDR3 length: 15 residues. J lost 4 bases, V lost 1 base, and 7 bases had no gene match. Germline loops: CDR1 SQVTM, CDR2 ANQGSEA. The CDR3 DNA follows: TGCAGCGTTGAAGGGGGACAGGGATTTAGCACTGAAGCTTTCTTT. Amino acid sequence: CSVEGGQGFSTEAFF.

Ten or more counts support this clonotype. The rearrangement uses TRBV5-1 and TRBJ2-7; 9 bases line up with TRBD1. CDR3 length: 15 amino acids. Trimming cost V 2 bases and J 2 bases; bases outside gene matches: 5. In germline, CDR1 is SGHRS, CDR2 YFSETQ. This CDR3 reads CASSLQGAQTYEQYF. Written as DNA, the CDR3 is TGCGCCAGCAGCTTACAGGGGGCGCAAACCTACGAGCAGTACTTC.